This entry is about one T cell receptor (beta chain). Libraries were prepared by immunoSEQ multiplex PCR; TCRdb keeps only in-frame clonotypes and omits some of them. The data hold hundreds of thousands of clones, with approximately 89% observed a single time. The data originate from a study of shared T cell receptors in the human thymus. This CDR3 has 13 residues. Trimming pared 4 bases from V and 9 bases from J, leaving 13 bases between. Germline V CDR1 and CDR2: MGHRA, YSYEKL. These data were likewise used in another study, on human thymus T cells. That source adds: Related work showed strongly overlapping thymic repertoires across unrelated individuals.

This sequence was found in a boy under three years old with a congenital heart defect. Material: thymocytes. The gene calls are TRBV4-1 and TRBJ1-3; a possible D gene is TRBD1 (5 bases). The CDR3 loop is CASSLSGLGTIYF. The CDR3 DNA reads TGCGCCAGCAGCCTATCAGGGTTAGGCACCATATATTTT.